This T cell receptor (beta chain) derives from a study of memory CD4+ T cells and cytomegalovirus serostatus. The sort gate was single viable CD3+CD4+CD8-CD45RO+ cells for memory CD4+ T cells. CD4+ T cells were isolated by positive magnetic selection. This clone has only a few counts. Original data processing: Out-of-frame sequences were removed, leaving 2 million to 2.5 million distinct TCRbeta sequences. Here immunoSEQ multiplex PCR was the method, and the copy in TCRdb shows in-frame clones only, minus some. V and J calls and clone size follow that table, whereas D and trimming were derived from the DNA. The sample has under 75,000 clones, roughly 75% seen once. The V gene's germline CDR1 is MNHEY and CDR2 SMNVEV (reference sequence). The CDR3 extends over 15 amino acids. Trimming cost V 5 bases and J 0 bases; bases outside gene matches: 3.

The rearrangement links TRBV27 to TRBJ1-5; 8 nucleotides match TRBD1. Sequencing was carried out using memory CD4+ T cells from blood. The clonotype was recovered from an adult in good health and CMV-seronegative. Some clones in this sample may be carry-over from other donors' samples. The CDR3 coding sequence is TGTGCCAGCAGTCGCCAGGGGGCTAGCAATCAGCCCCAGCATTTT. Amino acid sequence: CASSRQGASNQPQHF.